A selection of T cell receptor beta chains follows, all from one sample in a study of cytomegalovirus exposure and HLA in healthy donors. Sequencing used immunoSEQ multiplex PCR; TCRdb keeps in-frame clones, though not all of them. The table lists fewer than 250,000 clones, approximately 87% of them singletons. Sequences were obtained from PBMCs. These receptors were taken from a human donor in good health. CDR3s include the opening cysteine and the closing phenylalanine or tryptophan. A D gene is named only where the DNA matches it firmly. Size is stated for part of the rows, as once, few or many counts, or as a class when the clone is expanded.

clone_size d_call j_call v_call cdr3_aa cdr3_nt
NA TRBD1 TRBJ2-4 TRBV2 CASRDDRVSAKNIQYF TGTGCCAGCAGAGATGACAGGGTATCCGCCAAAAACATTCAGTACTTC
NA TRBD1 TRBJ2-7 TRBV19 CASSRTGIYEQYF TGTGCCAGTAGTCGGACAGGAATCTACGAGCAGTACTTC
NA NA TRBJ2-5 TRBV5-1 CASSLAGTEEGTQYF TGCGCCAGCAGCTTGGCCGGGACTGAGGAAGGGACCCAGTACTTC
NA NA TRBJ1-2 TRBV2 CASSAGGYTF TGTGCCAGCAGTGCCGGGGGCTACACCTTC
NA NA TRBJ2-3 TRBV5-1 CASSLAFQSTDTQYF TGCGCCAGCAGCTTGGCGTTTCAGAGCACAGATACGCAGTATTTT
NA NA TRBJ2-5 TRBV19 CASSISVRKHLQETQYF TGTGCCAGTAGTATTAGCGTCAGGAAACATTTACAAGAGACCCAGTACTTC
few TRBD2 TRBJ2-3 TRBV7-2 CASRPTSGRGDTQYF TGTGCCAGCAGGCCGACTAGCGGGAGAGGGGATACGCAGTATTTT
NA TRBD1 TRBJ2-5 TRBV7-2 CASSLGTGRQETRYF TGTGCCAGCAGCTTAGGGACAGGGAGGCAAGAGACCCGGTACTTC
NA NA TRBJ1-1 TRBV10-3 CAISASFETVNTEAFF TGTGCCATCAGTGCAAGCTTTGAGACAGTGAACACTGAAGCTTTCTTT
few TRBD1 TRBJ2-7 TRBV5-1 CASSLNRGGYEQYF TGCGCCAGCAGCTTGAACAGGGGCGGCTACGAGCAGTACTTC
NA NA TRBJ2-7 TRBV10-3 CAISGTGVAYEQYF TGTGCCATCAGTGGAACGGGGGTAGCCTACGAGCAGTACTTC
NA TRBD2 TRBJ2-5 TRBV11-2 CASSLNLAGLETQYF TGTGCCAGCAGCTTAAACCTAGCGGGATTAGAGACCCAGTACTTC
NA NA TRBJ2-1 TRBV9 CASSVAPGFYNEQFF TGTGCCAGCAGCGTAGCACCAGGCTTCTACAATGAGCAGTTCTTC
NA NA TRBJ2-7 TRBV29-1 CSVDGAGLYEQYF TGCAGCGTTGATGGTGCAGGGTTGTACGAGCAGTACTTC
NA TRBD1 TRBJ1-3 TRBV28 CASSTPGGGLKITPHSGNTIYF TGTGCCAGCAGTACCCCCGGAGGGGGCTTAAAGATTACTCCTCACTCTGGAAACACCATATATTTT
NA NA TRBJ2-3 TRBV9 CASSQTPGADTQYF TGTGCCAGCAGCCAGACTCCAGGGGCAGATACGCAGTATTTT
NA NA TRBJ1-4 TRBV7-6 CASSFNRDGEKLFF TGCGCCAGCAGCTTTAACAGGGACGGGGAAAAACTGTTTTTT
NA TRBD1 TRBJ1-2 TRBV6-5 CASSSGRGSYGYTF TGTGCCAGCAGTTCCGGCAGGGGGAGCTATGGCTACACCTTC
NA TRBD2 TRBJ2-2 TRBV7-9 CASSIAGGVGELFF TGTGCGTCCAGTATTGCGGGAGGGGTCGGGGAGCTGTTTTTT
NA TRBD1 TRBJ1-5 TRBV19 CASSIGSRGRQPQHF TGTGCCAGTAGTATAGGATCAAGGGGGCGTCAGCCCCAGCATTTT
NA NA TRBJ2-4 TRBV28 CASNLGNIQYF TGTGCCAGCAATCTAGGAAACATTCAGTACTTC
NA TRBD2 TRBJ2-7 TRBV6-1 CASSGAGTSGRRGYEQYF TGTGCCAGCAGTGGAGCCGGTACTAGCGGGAGAAGAGGCTACGAGCAGTACTTC
NA TRBD1 TRBJ2-4 TRBV4-1 CASSQDRAGGRGTKNIQYF TGCGCCAGCAGCCAAGATAGGGCAGGGGGAAGGGGAACCAAAAACATTCAGTACTTC
NA NA TRBJ1-3 TRBV6-6 CASRESSGNTIYF TGTGCCAGCAGAGAGAGCTCTGGAAACACCATATATTTT
NA TRBD1 TRBJ1-4 TRBV28 CASTTTGIPNEKLFF TGTGCCAGCACCACGACAGGGATTCCTAATGAAAAACTGTTTTTT
NA NA TRBJ1-4 TRBV30 CAWSDTWGGEKLFF TGTGCCTGGAGTGACACCTGGGGGGGTGAAAAACTGTTTTTT
NA NA TRBJ2-3 TRBV4-1 CASSQVTGGTDTQYF TGCGCCAGCAGCCAAGTGACAGGTGGCACAGATACGCAGTATTTT
NA TRBD1 TRBJ1-2 TRBV5-1 CASSLQGAEGYTF TGCGCCAGCAGCCTACAGGGGGCAGAGGGCTACACCTTC
NA NA TRBJ2-7 TRBV5-5 CASSLGTHSYEQYF TGTGCCAGCAGCTTGGGTACACATTCCTACGAGCAGTACTTC
once NA TRBJ1-2 TRBV9 CASSPTPEPALYGYTF TGTGCCAGCAGCCCCACCCCGGAGCCGGCGTTATACGGCTACACCTTC
NA NA TRBJ2-2 TRBV4-1 CASSQVEGTGELFF TGCGCCAGCAGCCAAGTCGAGGGCACCGGGGAGCTGTTTTTT
NA TRBD2 TRBJ2-7 TRBV7-9 CASSRSGRAYPVTYEQYF TGTGCCAGCAGCCGCAGCGGGAGGGCCTATCCAGTTACCTACGAGCAGTACTTC
NA TRBD1 TRBJ1-4 TRBV4-1 CASSQGRTGTNEKLFF TGCGCCAGCAGCCAAGGGAGGACAGGAACTAATGAAAAACTGTTTTTT
few TRBD1 TRBJ1-5 TRBV6-1 CASSEQGVSNQPQHF TGTGCCAGCAGTGAACAGGGGGTGAGCAATCAGCCCCAGCATTTT
NA NA TRBJ1-3 TRBV18 CASSPGTTGNTIYF TGTGCCAGCTCACCCGGGACAACTGGAAACACCATATATTTT